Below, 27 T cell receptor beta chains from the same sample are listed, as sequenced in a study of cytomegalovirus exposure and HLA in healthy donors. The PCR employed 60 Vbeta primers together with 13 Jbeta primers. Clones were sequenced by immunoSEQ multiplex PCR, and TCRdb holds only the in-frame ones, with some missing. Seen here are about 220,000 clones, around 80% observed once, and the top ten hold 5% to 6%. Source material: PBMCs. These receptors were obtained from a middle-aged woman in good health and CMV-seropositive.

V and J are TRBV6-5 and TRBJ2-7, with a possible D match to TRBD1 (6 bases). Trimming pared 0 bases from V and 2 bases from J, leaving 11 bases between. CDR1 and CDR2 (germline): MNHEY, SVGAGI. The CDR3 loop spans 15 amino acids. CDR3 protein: CASSYSRRTAYEQYF. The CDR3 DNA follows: TGTGCCAGCAGTTACTCGAGACGGACAGCCTACGAGCAGTACTTC.

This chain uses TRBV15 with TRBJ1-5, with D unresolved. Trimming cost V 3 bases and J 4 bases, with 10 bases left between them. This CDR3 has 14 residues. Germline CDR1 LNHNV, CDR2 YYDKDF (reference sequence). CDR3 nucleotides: TGTGCCACCAGCAGGATGGGCGGGAATCAGCCCCAGCATTTT. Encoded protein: CATSRMGGNQPQHF.

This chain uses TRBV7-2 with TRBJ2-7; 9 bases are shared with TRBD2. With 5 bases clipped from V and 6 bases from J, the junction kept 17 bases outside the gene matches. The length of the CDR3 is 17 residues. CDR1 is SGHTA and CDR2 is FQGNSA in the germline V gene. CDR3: CASSPKLSAGGPGEQYF. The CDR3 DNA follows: TGTGCCAGCAGCCCCAAGTTAAGCGCGGGAGGGCCGGGCGAGCAGTACTTC.

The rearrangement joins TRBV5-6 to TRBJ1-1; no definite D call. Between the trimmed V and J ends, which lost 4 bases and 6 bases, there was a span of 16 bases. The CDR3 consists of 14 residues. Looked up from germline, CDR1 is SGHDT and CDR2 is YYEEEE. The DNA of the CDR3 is TGTGCCAGCAGCCGACGGAGCCTCGAGGCTGAAGCTTTCTTT. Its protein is CASSRRSLEAEAFF.

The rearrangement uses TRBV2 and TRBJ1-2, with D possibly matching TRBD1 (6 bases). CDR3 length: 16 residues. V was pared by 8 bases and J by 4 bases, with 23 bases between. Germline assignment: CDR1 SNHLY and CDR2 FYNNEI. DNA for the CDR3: TGTGCCAGCCCTAACTTTTTTACCACAGGGATCTATGGCTACACCTTC. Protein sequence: CASPNFFTTGIYGYTF.

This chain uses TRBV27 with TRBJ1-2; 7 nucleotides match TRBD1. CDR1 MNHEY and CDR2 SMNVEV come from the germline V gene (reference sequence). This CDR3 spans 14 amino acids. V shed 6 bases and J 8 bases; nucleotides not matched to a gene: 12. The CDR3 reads CASSTGVRGKGYTF. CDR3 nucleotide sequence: TGTGCCAGCAGCACAGGGGTTAGAGGGAAAGGCTACACCTTC.

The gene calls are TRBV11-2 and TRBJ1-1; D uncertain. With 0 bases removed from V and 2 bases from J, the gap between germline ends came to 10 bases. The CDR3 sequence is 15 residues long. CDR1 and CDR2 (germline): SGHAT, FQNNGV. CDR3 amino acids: CASSLDHAVNTEAFF. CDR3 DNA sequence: TGTGCCAGCAGCTTAGATCATGCAGTTAACACTGAAGCTTTCTTT.

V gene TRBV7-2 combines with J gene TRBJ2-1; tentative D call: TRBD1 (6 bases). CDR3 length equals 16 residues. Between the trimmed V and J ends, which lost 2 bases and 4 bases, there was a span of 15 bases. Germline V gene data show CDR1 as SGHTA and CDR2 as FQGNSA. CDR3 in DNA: TGTGCCAGCAGCTTAAGATCCAGGGGTCCTTACAATGAGCAGTTCTTC. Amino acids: CASSLRSRGPYNEQFF.

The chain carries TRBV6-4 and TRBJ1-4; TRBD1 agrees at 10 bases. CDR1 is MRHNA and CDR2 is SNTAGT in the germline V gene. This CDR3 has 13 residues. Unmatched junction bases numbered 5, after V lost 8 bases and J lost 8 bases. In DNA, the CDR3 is TGTGCCAGCCCGGGACAGGGGAGGGAAAAACTGTTTTTT. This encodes CASPGQGREKLFF.

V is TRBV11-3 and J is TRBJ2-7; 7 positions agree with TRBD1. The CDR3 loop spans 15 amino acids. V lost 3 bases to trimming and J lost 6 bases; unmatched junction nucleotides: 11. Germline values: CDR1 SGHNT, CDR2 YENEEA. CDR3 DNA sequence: TGTGCCAGCAGCTTTCGACAGGGAATCGCGGTCGAGCAGTACTTC. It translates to CASSFRQGIAVEQYF.

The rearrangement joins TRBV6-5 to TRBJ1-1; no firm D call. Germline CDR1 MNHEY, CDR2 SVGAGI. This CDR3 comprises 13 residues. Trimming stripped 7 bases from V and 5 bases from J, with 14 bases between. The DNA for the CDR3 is TGTGCCAGCACCCGGGGTGGAAATACTGAAGCTTTCTTT. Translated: CASTRGGNTEAFF.

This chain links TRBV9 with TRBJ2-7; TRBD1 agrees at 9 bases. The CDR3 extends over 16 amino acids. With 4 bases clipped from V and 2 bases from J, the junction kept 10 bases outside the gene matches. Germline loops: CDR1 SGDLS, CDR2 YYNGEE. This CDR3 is CASSKGAGTGTYEQYF. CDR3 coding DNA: TGTGCCAGCAGCAAAGGGGCCGGGACAGGGACCTACGAGCAGTACTTC.

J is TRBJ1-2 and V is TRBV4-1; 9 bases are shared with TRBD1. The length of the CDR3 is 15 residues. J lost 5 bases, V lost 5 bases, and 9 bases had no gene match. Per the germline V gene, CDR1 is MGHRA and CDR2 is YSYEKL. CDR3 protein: CASSSGQGGGYGYTF. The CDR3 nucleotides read TGCGCCAGCAGCTCGGGACAGGGCGGGGGGTATGGCTACACCTTC.

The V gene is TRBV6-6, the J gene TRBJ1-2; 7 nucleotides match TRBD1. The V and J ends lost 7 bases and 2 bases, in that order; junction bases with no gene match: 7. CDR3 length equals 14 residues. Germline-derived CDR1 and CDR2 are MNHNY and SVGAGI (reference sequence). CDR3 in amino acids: CASTQDRPNYGYTF. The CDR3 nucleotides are TGTGCCAGCACCCAGGACAGGCCAAACTATGGCTACACCTTC.

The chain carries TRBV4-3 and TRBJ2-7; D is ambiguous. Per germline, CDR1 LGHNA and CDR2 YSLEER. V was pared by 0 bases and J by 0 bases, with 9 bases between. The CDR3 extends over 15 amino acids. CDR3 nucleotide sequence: TGCGCCAGCAGCCAAGATCGAGGCTACTCCTACGAGCAGTACTTC. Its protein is CASSQDRGYSYEQYF.

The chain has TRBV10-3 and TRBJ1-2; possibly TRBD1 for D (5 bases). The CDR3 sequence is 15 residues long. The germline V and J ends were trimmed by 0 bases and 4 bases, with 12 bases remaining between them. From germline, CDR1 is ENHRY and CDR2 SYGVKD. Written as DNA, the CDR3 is TGTGCCATCAGTGAGTCGCCACAGGCACTCTATGGCTACACCTTC. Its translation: CAISESPQALYGYTF.

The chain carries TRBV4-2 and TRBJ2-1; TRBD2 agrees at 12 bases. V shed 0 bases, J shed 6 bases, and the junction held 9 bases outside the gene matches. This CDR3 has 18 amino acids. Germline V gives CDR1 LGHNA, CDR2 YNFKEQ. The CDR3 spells CASSQDLGSGLAGNEQFF. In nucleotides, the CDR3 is TGTGCCAGCAGCCAAGATTTGGGCTCGGGACTAGCGGGCAATGAGCAGTTCTTC.

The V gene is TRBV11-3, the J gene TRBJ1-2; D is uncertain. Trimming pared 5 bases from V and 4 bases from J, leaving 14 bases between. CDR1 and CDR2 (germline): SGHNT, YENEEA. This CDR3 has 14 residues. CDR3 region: CASSPAHRGYGYTF. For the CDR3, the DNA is TGTGCCAGCAGCCCAGCTCATCGGGGCTATGGCTACACCTTC.

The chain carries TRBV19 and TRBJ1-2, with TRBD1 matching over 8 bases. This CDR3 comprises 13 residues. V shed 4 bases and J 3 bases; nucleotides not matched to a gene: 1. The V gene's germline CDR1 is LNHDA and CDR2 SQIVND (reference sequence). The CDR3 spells CASSKTGDYGYTF. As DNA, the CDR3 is TGTGCCAGTAGTAAGACAGGGGACTATGGCTACACCTTC.

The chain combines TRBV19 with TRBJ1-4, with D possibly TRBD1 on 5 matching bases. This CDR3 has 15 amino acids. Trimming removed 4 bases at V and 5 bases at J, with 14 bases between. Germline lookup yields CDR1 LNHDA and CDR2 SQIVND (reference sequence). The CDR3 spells CASSTRDSINEKLFF. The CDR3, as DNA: TGTGCCAGTAGTACCCGAGACAGCATCAATGAAAAACTGTTTTTT.

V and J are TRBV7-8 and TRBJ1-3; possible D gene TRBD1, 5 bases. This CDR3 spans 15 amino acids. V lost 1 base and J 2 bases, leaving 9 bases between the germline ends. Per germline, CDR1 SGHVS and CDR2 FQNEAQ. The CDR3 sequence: CASSLGRGPGNTIYF. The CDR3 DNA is TGTGCCAGCAGCTTAGGGAGGGGCCCTGGAAACACCATATATTTT.

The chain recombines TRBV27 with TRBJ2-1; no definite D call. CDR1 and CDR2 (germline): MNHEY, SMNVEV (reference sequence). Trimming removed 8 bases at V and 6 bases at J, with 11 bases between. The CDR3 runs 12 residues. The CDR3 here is CASSHSRNEQFF. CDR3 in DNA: TGTGCCAGCTCCCACTCGCGCAATGAGCAGTTCTTC.

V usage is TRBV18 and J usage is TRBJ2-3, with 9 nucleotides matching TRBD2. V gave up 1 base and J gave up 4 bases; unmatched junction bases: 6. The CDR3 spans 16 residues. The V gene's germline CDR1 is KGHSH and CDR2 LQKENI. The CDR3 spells CASSPRMRGGPDTQYF. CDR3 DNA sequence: TGTGCCAGCTCACCACGGATGCGGGGGGGTCCAGATACGCAGTATTTT.

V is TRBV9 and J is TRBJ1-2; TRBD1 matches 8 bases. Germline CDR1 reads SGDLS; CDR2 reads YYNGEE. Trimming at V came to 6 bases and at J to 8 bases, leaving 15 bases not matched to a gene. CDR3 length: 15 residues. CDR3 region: CASMNPGQGARGYTF. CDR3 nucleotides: TGTGCCAGCATGAACCCCGGCCAGGGGGCAAGAGGCTACACCTTC.

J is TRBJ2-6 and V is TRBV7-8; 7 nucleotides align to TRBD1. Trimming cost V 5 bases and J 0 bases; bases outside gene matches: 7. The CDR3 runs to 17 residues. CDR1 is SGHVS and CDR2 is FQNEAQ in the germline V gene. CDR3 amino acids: CASSPSAGGSGANVLTF. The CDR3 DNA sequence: TGTGCCAGCAGCCCATCTGCAGGGGGCTCTGGGGCCAACGTCCTGACTTTC.

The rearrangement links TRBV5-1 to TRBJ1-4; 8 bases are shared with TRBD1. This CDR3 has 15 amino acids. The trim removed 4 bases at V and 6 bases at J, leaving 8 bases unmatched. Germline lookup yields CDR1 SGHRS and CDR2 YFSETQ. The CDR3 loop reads CASSPTGGRDEKLFF. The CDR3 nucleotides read TGCGCCAGCAGCCCTACAGGGGGTAGGGATGAAAAACTGTTTTTT.

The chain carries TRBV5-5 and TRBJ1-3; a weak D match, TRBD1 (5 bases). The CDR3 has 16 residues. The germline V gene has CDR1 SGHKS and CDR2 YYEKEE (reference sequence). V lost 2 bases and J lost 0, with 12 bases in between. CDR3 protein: CASSFGHLGSGNTIYF. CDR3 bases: TGTGCCAGCAGCTTTGGACACCTAGGCTCTGGAAACACCATATATTTT.